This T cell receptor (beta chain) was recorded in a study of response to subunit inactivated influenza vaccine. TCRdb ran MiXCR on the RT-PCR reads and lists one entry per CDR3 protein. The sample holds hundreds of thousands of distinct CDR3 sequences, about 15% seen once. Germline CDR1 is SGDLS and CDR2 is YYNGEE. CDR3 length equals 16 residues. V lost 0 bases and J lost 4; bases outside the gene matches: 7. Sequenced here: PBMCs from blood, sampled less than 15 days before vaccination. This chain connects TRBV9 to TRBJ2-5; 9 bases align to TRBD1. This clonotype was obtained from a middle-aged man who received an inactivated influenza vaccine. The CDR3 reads CASSVEGGTGRETQYF. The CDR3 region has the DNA TGTGCCAGCAGCGTAGAGGGAGGGACAGGGAGAGAGACCCAGTACTTC. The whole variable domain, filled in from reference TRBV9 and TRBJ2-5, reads DSGVTQTPKHLITATGQRVTLRCSPRSGDLSVYWYQQSLDQGLQFLIQYYNGEERAKGNILERFSAQQFPDLHSELNLSSLELGDSALYFCASSVEGGTGRETQYFGPGTRLLVL.